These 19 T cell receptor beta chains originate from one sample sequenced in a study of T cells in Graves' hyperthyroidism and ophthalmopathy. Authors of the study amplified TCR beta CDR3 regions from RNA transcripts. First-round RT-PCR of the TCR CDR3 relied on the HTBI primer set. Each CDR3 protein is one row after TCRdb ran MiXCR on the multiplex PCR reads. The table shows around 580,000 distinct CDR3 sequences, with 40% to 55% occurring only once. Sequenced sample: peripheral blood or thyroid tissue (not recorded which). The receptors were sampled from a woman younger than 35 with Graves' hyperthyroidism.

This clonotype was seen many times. The DNA of the CDR3 is TGTGCCAGCAGCCAAGTGGACAGGGGCCAAGAGACCCAGTACTTC. Protein product: CASSQVDRGQETQYF. This chain links TRBV3-1 with TRBJ2-5; 9 nucleotides align to TRBD1. CDR1 LGHDT and CDR2 YNNKEL come from the germline V gene (reference sequence). The CDR3 sequence is 15 residues long. V trimming: 1 base; J trimming: 1 base; junction bases outside the gene matches: 1.

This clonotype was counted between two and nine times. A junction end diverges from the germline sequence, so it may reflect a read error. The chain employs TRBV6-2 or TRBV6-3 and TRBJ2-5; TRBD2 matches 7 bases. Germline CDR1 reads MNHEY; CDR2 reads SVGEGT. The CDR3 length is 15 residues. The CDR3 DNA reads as TGTGCCAGCAGTTTAGCGGGTGATACCCAAGAGACCCGGTACTTC. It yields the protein CASSLAGDTQETRYF.

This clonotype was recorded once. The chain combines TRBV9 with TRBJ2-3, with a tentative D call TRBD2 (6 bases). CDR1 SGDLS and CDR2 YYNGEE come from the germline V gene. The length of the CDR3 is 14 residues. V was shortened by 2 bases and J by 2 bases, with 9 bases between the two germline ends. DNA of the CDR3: TGTGCCAGCAGCGTGGGGGGAGTCACAGATACGCAGTATTTT. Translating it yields CASSVGGVTDTQYF.

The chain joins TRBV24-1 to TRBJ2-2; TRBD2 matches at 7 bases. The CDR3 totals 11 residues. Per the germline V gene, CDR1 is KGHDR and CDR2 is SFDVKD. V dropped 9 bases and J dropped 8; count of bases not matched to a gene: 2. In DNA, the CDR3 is TGTGCCACCGAAGCGGGAGGGGAGCTGTTTTTT. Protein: CATEAGGELFF.

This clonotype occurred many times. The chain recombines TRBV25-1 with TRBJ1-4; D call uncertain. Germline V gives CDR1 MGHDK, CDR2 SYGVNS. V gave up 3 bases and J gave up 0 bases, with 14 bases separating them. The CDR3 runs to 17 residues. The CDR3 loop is CASSDPPGKATNEKLFF. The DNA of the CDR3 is TGTGCCAGCAGTGACCCGCCAGGCAAGGCAACTAATGAAAAACTGTTTTTT.

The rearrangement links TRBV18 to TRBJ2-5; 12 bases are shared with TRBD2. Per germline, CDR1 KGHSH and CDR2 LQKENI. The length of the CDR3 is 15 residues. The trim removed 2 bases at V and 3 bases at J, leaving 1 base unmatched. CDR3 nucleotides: TGTGCCAGCTCACCAAGGACTAGCGGGAAAGAGACCCAGTACTTC. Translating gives CASSPRTSGKETQYF.

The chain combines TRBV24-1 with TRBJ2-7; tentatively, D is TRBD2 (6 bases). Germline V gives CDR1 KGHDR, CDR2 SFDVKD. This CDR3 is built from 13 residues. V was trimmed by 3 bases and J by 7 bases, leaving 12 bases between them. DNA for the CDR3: TGTGCCACCAGTGATGCGGACTACAATGAGCAGTACTTC. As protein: CATSDADYNEQYF.

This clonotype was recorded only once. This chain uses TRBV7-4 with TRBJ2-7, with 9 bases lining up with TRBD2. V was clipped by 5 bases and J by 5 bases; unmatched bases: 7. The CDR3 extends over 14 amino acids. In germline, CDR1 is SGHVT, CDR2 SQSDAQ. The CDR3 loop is CASSVGLARDEQYF. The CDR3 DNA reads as TGTGCCAGCAGCGTAGGACTAGCGAGAGACGAGCAGTACTTC.

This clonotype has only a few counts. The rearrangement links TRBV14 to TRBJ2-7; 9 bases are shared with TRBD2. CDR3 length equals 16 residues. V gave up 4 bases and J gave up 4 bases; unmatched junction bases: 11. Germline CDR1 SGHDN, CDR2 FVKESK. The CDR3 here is CASSPLGLAGNYEQYF. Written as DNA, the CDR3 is TGTGCCAGCAGCCCTCTGGGGCTAGCGGGAAATTACGAGCAGTACTTC. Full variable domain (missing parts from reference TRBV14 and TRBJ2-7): EAGVTQFPSHSVIEKGQTVTLRCDPISGHDNLYWYRRVMGKEIKFLLHFVKESKQDESGMPNNRFLAERTGGTYSTLKVQPAELEDSGVYFCASSPLGLAGNYEQYFGPGTRLTVT.

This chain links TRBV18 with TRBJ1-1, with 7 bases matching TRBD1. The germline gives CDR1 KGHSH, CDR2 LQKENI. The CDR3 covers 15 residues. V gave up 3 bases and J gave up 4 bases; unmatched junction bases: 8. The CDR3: CASSPQLTGSTEAFF. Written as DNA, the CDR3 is TGTGCCAGCTCACCGCAACTGACAGGGAGCACTGAAGCTTTCTTT. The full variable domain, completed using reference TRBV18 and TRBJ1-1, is NAGVMQNPRHLVRRRGQEARLRCSPMKGHSHVYWYRQLPEEGLKFMVYLQKENIIDESGMPKERFSAEFPKEGPSILRIQQVVRGDSAAYFCASSPQLTGSTEAFFGQGTRLTVV.

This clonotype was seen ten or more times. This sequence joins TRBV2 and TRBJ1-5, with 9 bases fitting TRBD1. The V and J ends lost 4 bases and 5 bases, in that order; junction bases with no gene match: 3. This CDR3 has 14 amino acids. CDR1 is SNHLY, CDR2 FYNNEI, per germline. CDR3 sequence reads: CASSVRTGDQPQHF. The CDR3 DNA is TGTGCCAGCAGTGTAAGGACAGGGGATCAGCCCCAGCATTTT.

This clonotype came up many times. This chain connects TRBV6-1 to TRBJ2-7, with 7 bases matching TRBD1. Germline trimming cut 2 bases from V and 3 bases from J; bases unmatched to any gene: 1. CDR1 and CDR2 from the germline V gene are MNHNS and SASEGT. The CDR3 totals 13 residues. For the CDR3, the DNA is TGTGCCAGCAGTGAATGGGACAGCTACGAGCAGTACTTC. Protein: CASSEWDSYEQYF.

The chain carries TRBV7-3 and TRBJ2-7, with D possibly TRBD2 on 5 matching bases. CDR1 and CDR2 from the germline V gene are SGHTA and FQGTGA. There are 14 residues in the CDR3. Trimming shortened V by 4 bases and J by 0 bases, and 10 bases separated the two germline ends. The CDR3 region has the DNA TGTGCCAGCAGCTCTCTAGCCGCCTCCTACGAGCAGTACTTC. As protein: CASSSLAASYEQYF.

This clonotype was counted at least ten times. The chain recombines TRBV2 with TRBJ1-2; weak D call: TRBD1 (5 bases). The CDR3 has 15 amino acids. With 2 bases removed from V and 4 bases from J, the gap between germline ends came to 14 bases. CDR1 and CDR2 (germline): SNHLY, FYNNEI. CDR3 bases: TGTGCCAGCAGTGAATCGGCAGGGCAAATCTATGGCTACACCTTC. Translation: CASSESAGQIYGYTF. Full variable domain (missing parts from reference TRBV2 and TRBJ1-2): EPEVTQTPSHQVTQMGQEVILRCVPISNHLYFYWYRQILGQKVEFLVSFYNNEISEKSEIFDDQFSVERPDGSNFTLKIRSTKLEDSAMYFCASSESAGQIYGYTFGSGTRLTVV.

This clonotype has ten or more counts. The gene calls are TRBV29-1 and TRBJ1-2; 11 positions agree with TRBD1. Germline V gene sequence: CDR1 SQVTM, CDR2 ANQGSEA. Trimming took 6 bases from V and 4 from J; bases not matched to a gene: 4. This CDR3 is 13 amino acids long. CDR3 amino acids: CSVGTGGSYGYTF. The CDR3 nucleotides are TGCAGCGTCGGGACAGGGGGTAGCTATGGCTACACCTTC.

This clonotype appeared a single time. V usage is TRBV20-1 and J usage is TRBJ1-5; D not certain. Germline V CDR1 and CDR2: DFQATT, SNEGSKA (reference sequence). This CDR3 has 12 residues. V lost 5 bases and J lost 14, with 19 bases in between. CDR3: CSASTSGSLEHF. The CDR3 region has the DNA TGCAGTGCTTCGACTAGCGGGAGCCTCGAGCATTTT.

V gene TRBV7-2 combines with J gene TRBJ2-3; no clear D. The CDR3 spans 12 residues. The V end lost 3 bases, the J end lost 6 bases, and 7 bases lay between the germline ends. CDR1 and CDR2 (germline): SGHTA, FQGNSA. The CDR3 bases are TGTGCCAGCAGCTTTGTGTACGATACGCAGTATTTT. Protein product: CASSFVYDTQYF.

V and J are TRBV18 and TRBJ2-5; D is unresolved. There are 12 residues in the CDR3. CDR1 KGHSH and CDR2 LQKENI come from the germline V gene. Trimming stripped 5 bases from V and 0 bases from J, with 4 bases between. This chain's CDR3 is CASSNNQETQYF. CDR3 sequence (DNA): TGTGCCAGCTCAAACAACCAAGAGACCCAGTACTTC.

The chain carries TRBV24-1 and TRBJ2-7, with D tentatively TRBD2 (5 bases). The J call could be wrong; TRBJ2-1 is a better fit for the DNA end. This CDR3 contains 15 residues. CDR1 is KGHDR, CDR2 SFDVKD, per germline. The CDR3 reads CATSRSLGGTVEQFF. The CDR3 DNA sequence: TGTGCCACCAGTAGATCACTAGGAGGAACCGTTGAGCAGTTCTTC.